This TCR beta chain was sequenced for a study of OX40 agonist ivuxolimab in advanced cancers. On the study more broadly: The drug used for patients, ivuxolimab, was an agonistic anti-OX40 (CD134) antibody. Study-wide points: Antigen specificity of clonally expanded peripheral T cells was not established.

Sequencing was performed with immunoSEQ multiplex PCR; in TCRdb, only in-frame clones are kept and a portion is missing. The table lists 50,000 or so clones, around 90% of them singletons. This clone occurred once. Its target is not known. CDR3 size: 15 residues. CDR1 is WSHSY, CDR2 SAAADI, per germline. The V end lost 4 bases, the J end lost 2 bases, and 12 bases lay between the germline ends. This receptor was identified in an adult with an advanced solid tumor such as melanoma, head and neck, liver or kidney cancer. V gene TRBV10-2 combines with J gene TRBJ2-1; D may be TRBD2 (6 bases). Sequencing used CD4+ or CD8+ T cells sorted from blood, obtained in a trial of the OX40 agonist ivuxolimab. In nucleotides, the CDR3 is TGCGCCAGCAGTGTAAGGCGGGATGCCTACAATGAGCAGTTCTTC. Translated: CASSVRRDAYNEQFF.